The following is a T cell receptor (beta chain) sequence with its context. Profiling relied on immunoSEQ multiplex PCR, and the TCRdb table lists in-frame clones only, not all of them. The sample holds about 120,000 clones, about 80% seen once. V shed 5 bases and J shed 9 bases, with 8 bases lying between them. Germline V gene data show CDR1 as LNHDA and CDR2 as SQIVND (reference sequence). The CDR3 consists of 12 residues. This sample is part of a study of T cell responses to AZD1222 COVID-19 vaccine. The rearrangement uses TRBV19 and TRBJ1-6; D is unclear. The sample in question was peripheral blood, obtained on day 0 of AZD1222 vaccination. The clonotype originates from an adult in good health. As DNA, the CDR3 is TGTGCCAGTAGTCCCCCCGGTTCACCCCTCCACTTT. Translation gives CASSPPGSPLHF.